This is a list of T cell receptor beta chains from one sample in a study of OX40 agonist ivuxolimab in advanced cancers. The protocol was immunoSEQ multiplex PCR, while the TCRdb copy is restricted to in-frame clones and leaves out a portion. The table includes around 46,000 clones, over 60% detected once. Sequenced material: CD4+ or CD8+ T cells sorted from blood, taken in a trial of the OX40 agonist ivuxolimab. The receptors here all came from an adult with an advanced solid tumor such as melanoma, head and neck, liver or kidney cancer. Each CDR3 is given with its conserved first and last residue. D genes are given only for firm matches. A row's size may be missing; if present it is once, few, many or a size class.

d_call: TRBD2; clone_size: .; v_call: TRBV5-8; j_call: TRBJ2-3; cdr3_aa: CASSEGGGGRSYTQYF; cdr3_nt: TGTGCCAGCAGCGAGGGAGGAGGCGGGAGGTCGTATACGCAGTATTTT
d_call: TRBD1; clone_size: .; v_call: TRBV5-1; j_call: TRBJ1-1; cdr3_aa: CASRQRTGLNTEAFF; cdr3_nt: TGCGCCAGCCGGCAGCGGACAGGCCTGAACACTGAAGCTTTCTTT
d_call: TRBD2; clone_size: .; v_call: TRBV6-4; j_call: TRBJ2-1; cdr3_aa: CASSYAGVVDEQFF; cdr3_nt: TGTGCCAGCAGTTACGCGGGAGTGGTGGATGAGCAGTTCTTC
d_call: TRBD2; clone_size: .; v_call: TRBV5-6; j_call: TRBJ2-3; cdr3_aa: CASSQLAGSWEDTQYF; cdr3_nt: TGTGCCAGCAGCCAGTTAGCGGGATCCTGGGAAGATACGCAGTATTTT
d_call: .; clone_size: .; v_call: TRBV6-6; j_call: TRBJ2-1; cdr3_aa: CASTGYNEQFF; cdr3_nt: TGTGCCAGCACTGGGTACAATGAGCAGTTCTTC
d_call: .; clone_size: .; v_call: TRBV5-1; j_call: TRBJ2-1; cdr3_aa: CASSLSVQGYNEQFF; cdr3_nt: TGCGCCAGCAGCTTGTCTGTCCAGGGTTACAATGAGCAGTTCTTC
d_call: TRBD2; clone_size: .; v_call: TRBV19; j_call: TRBJ2-1; cdr3_aa: CASRLKAGRAGANEQFF; cdr3_nt: TGTGCCAGTAGACTAAAGGCGGGGAGAGCGGGAGCTAATGAGCAGTTCTTC
d_call: TRBD2; clone_size: once; v_call: TRBV4-1; j_call: TRBJ2-1; cdr3_aa: CASSQDIQASGGNEQFF; cdr3_nt: TGCGCCAGCAGCCAAGATATCCAGGCTAGCGGGGGGAATGAGCAGTTCTTC
d_call: .; clone_size: many; v_call: TRBV4-2; j_call: TRBJ1-1; cdr3_aa: CASSQDTQGEAFF; cdr3_nt: TGTGCCAGCAGCCAAGACACCCAGGGTGAAGCTTTCTTT
d_call: .; clone_size: .; v_call: TRBV19; j_call: TRBJ2-3; cdr3_aa: CASSSGRLVGSTSTDTQYF; cdr3_nt: TGTGCCAGTAGTAGCGGCAGATTAGTCGGATCCACTAGCACAGATACGCAGTATTTT
d_call: .; clone_size: .; v_call: TRBV11-2; j_call: TRBJ2-7; cdr3_aa: CASSLYEQYF; cdr3_nt: TGTGCCAGCAGCTTATACGAGCAGTACTTC
d_call: .; clone_size: .; v_call: TRBV6-5; j_call: TRBJ1-6; cdr3_aa: CASSYVGSPLHF; cdr3_nt: TGTGCCAGCAGTTACGTGGGTTCACCCCTCCACTTT
d_call: .; clone_size: .; v_call: TRBV9; j_call: TRBJ2-7; cdr3_aa: CASSVDYGYEQYF; cdr3_nt: TGTGCCAGCAGCGTAGATTACGGCTACGAGCAGTACTTC
d_call: .; clone_size: few; v_call: TRBV6-6; j_call: TRBJ2-1; cdr3_aa: CASRGSYNEQFF; cdr3_nt: TGTGCCAGCAGGGGCTCCTACAATGAGCAGTTCTTC
d_call: .; clone_size: .; v_call: TRBV28; j_call: TRBJ1-2; cdr3_aa: CASSSGGNNYGYTF; cdr3_nt: TGTGCCAGCAGTAGTGGGGGTAATAACTATGGCTACACCTTC
d_call: .; clone_size: .; v_call: TRBV6-5; j_call: TRBJ1-1; cdr3_aa: CASSYGGGGTEAFF; cdr3_nt: TGTGCCAGCAGTTACGGGGGGGGTGGGACTGAAGCTTTCTTT
d_call: TRBD2; clone_size: once; v_call: TRBV5-6; j_call: TRBJ2-3; cdr3_aa: CASSLKTPGLAGTDTQYF; cdr3_nt: TGTGCCAGCAGCCTAAAAACACCGGGACTAGCGGGCACAGATACGCAGTATTTT
d_call: .; clone_size: few; v_call: TRBV14; j_call: TRBJ2-7; cdr3_aa: CASSQEKGKFDEQYF; cdr3_nt: TGTGCCAGCAGCCAAGAGAAGGGGAAGTTTGACGAGCAGTACTTC
d_call: TRBD2; clone_size: .; v_call: TRBV7-2; j_call: TRBJ2-1; cdr3_aa: CASSPPGGWRYNEQFF; cdr3_nt: TGTGCCAGCAGCCCCCCGGGGGGGTGGCGGTACAATGAGCAGTTCTTC
d_call: .; clone_size: few; v_call: TRBV23-1; j_call: TRBJ1-2; cdr3_aa: CASSQGRGRYGYTF; cdr3_nt: TGCGCCAGCAGTCAGGGGCGAGGTCGCTATGGCTACACCTTC
d_call: .; clone_size: .; v_call: TRBV28; j_call: TRBJ2-1; cdr3_aa: CASSSRLVNEQFF; cdr3_nt: TGTGCCAGCAGTTCGCGACTAGTCAATGAGCAGTTCTTC
d_call: TRBD1; clone_size: once; v_call: TRBV28; j_call: TRBJ1-2; cdr3_aa: CASRQTGRNYGYTF; cdr3_nt: TGTGCCAGCAGGCAGACAGGGCGAAACTATGGCTACACCTTC
d_call: .; clone_size: .; v_call: TRBV7-3; j_call: TRBJ1-1; cdr3_aa: CASSGTRDTEAFF; cdr3_nt: TGTGCCAGCAGCGGAACGAGGGACACAGAAGCTTTCTTT
d_call: .; clone_size: .; v_call: TRBV10-3; j_call: TRBJ1-2; cdr3_aa: CASSAGRAYGYTF; cdr3_nt: TGTGCCAGCAGTGCAGGACGGGCCTATGGCTACACCTTC
d_call: .; clone_size: .; v_call: TRBV5-1; j_call: TRBJ1-1; cdr3_aa: CASSLGGNLGTEAFF; cdr3_nt: TGCGCCAGCAGCCTCGGAGGCAATCTGGGCACTGAAGCTTTCTTT
d_call: .; clone_size: .; v_call: TRBV7-6; j_call: TRBJ2-1; cdr3_aa: CASSQGYKGLYEQFF; cdr3_nt: TGTGCCAGCAGCCAGGGGTATAAGGGACTCTATGAGCAGTTCTTC
d_call: .; clone_size: once; v_call: TRBV11-2; j_call: TRBJ2-7; cdr3_aa: CASSLDGGNTYEQYF; cdr3_nt: TGTGCCAGCAGCTTAGATGGGGGTAACACCTACGAGCAGTACTTC
d_call: .; clone_size: .; v_call: TRBV6-1; j_call: TRBJ2-2; cdr3_aa: CASSENLARLTGELFF; cdr3_nt: TGTGCCAGCAGTGAGAACCTAGCGCGACTCACCGGGGAGCTGTTTTTT
d_call: .; clone_size: .; v_call: TRBV7-8; j_call: TRBJ1-5; cdr3_aa: CASSARFGSNQPQHF; cdr3_nt: TGTGCCAGCAGCGCGAGGTTTGGAAGCAATCAGCCCCAGCATTTT
d_call: TRBD2; clone_size: many; v_call: TRBV29-1; j_call: TRBJ2-7; cdr3_aa: CSVVGLGSYEQYF; cdr3_nt: TGCAGCGTTGTTGGACTAGGATCCTACGAGCAGTACTTC
d_call: .; clone_size: .; v_call: TRBV4-1; j_call: TRBJ1-1; cdr3_aa: CASSRWGDTEAFF; cdr3_nt: TGCGCCAGCAGCCGGTGGGGGGACACTGAAGCTTTCTTT
d_call: .; clone_size: few; v_call: TRBV2; j_call: TRBJ1-5; cdr3_aa: CASTLGLSNQPQHF; cdr3_nt: TGTGCCAGCACCCTCGGGTTGAGCAATCAGCCCCAGCATTTT
d_call: TRBD1; clone_size: .; v_call: TRBV18; j_call: TRBJ1-1; cdr3_aa: CASSTGGNTEAFF; cdr3_nt: TGTGCCAGCTCTACAGGGGGGAACACTGAAGCTTTCTTT
d_call: .; clone_size: .; v_call: TRBV7-7; j_call: TRBJ2-5; cdr3_aa: CASSLGTGGETQYF; cdr3_nt: TGTGCTAGCAGCTTAGGTACAGGAGGGGAGACCCAGTACTTC
d_call: TRBD1; clone_size: few; v_call: TRBV15; j_call: TRBJ2-6; cdr3_aa: CATSRDRGSDGANVLTF; cdr3_nt: TGTGCCACCAGCAGGGACAGGGGTTCGGATGGGGCCAACGTCCTGACTTTC